The 20 T cell receptor beta chains below were found in one sample sequenced in a study of blood T cell repertoires in COVID-19. The table came from immunoSEQ multiplex PCR; TCRdb's copy has only in-frame clones and leaves some out. Of a few hundred thousand clones in the sample, roughly 90% are singletons; the top ten hold roughly 10%. The sequenced sample was peripheral blood. These receptors were taken from a woman aged 30 to 39 with COVID-19, enrolled during active disease.

V and J are TRBV11-2 and TRBJ2-1; maybe TRBD1 (5 bases). V lost 4 bases and J lost 5, with 15 bases in between. CDR3 size: 15 residues. Germline assignment: CDR1 SGHAT and CDR2 FQNNGV. CDR3 in amino acids: CASSSGPGKDNEQFF. For the CDR3, the DNA is TGTGCCAGCAGCTCAGGCCCAGGGAAGGACAATGAGCAGTTCTTC.

CDR3 amino acids: CASSMKARPGWTSGKSNEQFF. The CDR3 bases are TGTGCCAGTAGTATGAAAGCCCGGCCAGGGTGGACTAGCGGGAAATCGAATGAGCAGTTCTTC. The rearrangement links TRBV19 to TRBJ2-1, with 12 positions matching TRBD2. V shed 3 bases, J shed 7 bases, and the junction held 22 bases outside the gene matches. Germline CDR1 and CDR2: LNHDA and SQIVND (reference sequence). This CDR3 contains 21 residues. The whole variable domain, remainder taken from reference TRBV19 and TRBJ2-1, is DGGITQSPKYLFRKEGQNVTLSCEQNLNHDAMYWYRQDPGQGLRLIYYSQIVNDFQKGDIAEGYSVSREKKESFPLTVTSAQKNPTAFYLCASSMKARPGWTSGKSNEQFFGPGTRLTVL.

The chain carries TRBV7-3 and TRBJ2-1; TRBD2 matches 16 bases. V was pared by 5 bases and J by 10 bases, with 17 bases of the junction left unmatched. Germline V gene lookup returns CDR1 SGHTA and CDR2 FQGTGA. This CDR3 comprises 19 residues. As DNA, the CDR3 is TGTGCCAGCAGCCCTAACACCAACCCCGGGACTAGCGGGGGGGTGGAGCAGTTCTTC. Its protein product is CASSPNTNPGTSGGVEQFF.

J is TRBJ2-7 and V is TRBV6-5, with D perhaps matching TRBD1 (5 bases). The germline CDR1 and CDR2 sequences are MNHEY and SVGAGI. This CDR3 comprises 15 residues. V lost 0 bases and J lost 3, with 12 bases in between. The CDR3 region is CASSYSPGPYYEQYF. CDR3 DNA: TGTGCCAGCAGTTACTCGCCAGGGCCTTACTACGAGCAGTACTTC.

V gene TRBV19 combines with J gene TRBJ1-1; unclear D gene. V was pared by 6 bases and J by 10 bases, with 12 bases between. Germline CDR1 and CDR2: LNHDA and SQIVND (reference sequence). The CDR3 totals 11 residues. CDR3 protein: CASSVSGLAFF. The DNA for the CDR3 is TGTGCCAGTAGCGTCTCTGGCCTAGCTTTCTTT.

V gene TRBV29-1 combines with J gene TRBJ2-3; maybe TRBD2 (5 bases). The germline gives CDR1 SQVTM, CDR2 ANQGSEA. The CDR3 covers 15 residues. V was pared by 7 bases and J by 0 bases, with 17 bases between. CDR3 residues: CSEEPRTGSTDTQYF. DNA of the CDR3: TGCAGCGAAGAACCCCGGACTGGGAGCACAGATACGCAGTATTTT.

This chain joins TRBV10-1 and TRBJ2-3; D gene ambiguous. Germline V gives CDR1 WNHNN, CDR2 SYGVQD (reference sequence). CDR3 length equals 11 residues. The ends were cut back, 5 bases at V and 3 bases at J, with 3 bases in the middle. The CDR3 DNA follows: TGCGCCAGCAGTCGGACAGATACGCAGTATTTT. Translation: CASSRTDTQYF.

This chain joins TRBV7-3 and TRBJ1-5; D remains unclear. Trimming stripped 5 bases from V and 0 bases from J, with 11 bases between. Germline V gene sequence: CDR1 SGHTA, CDR2 FQGTGA. The CDR3 runs 15 residues. CDR3 coding DNA: TGTGCCAGCAGCACCCTTGGGCTTAGCAATCAGCCCCAGCATTTT. Translated, it gives CASSTLGLSNQPQHF.

V usage is TRBV7-9 and J usage is TRBJ1-1, with D possibly TRBD1 on 5 matching bases. Between the trimmed V and J ends, which lost 7 bases and 11 bases, there was a span of 23 bases. Germline values: CDR1 SEHNR, CDR2 FQNEAQ (reference sequence). The length of the CDR3 is 14 residues. The CDR3: CASTPRTEGWRAFF. As DNA, the CDR3 is TGTGCCAGCACCCCAAGGACGGAGGGGTGGCGGGCTTTCTTT.

This clone was picked up one time. This rearrangement joins TRBV30 to TRBJ2-2; D may be TRBD2 (6 bases). The germline CDR1 and CDR2 sequences are GTSNPN and SVGIG (reference sequence). V was trimmed by 1 base and J by 4 bases, leaving 10 bases between them. The CDR3 sequence is 14 residues long. The CDR3 DNA reads TGTGCCTGGAGTGCGGGGGATGGCACCGGGGAGCTGTTTTTT. Protein product: CAWSAGDGTGELFF.

This sequence joins TRBV11-3 and TRBJ2-1; D possibly corresponds to TRBD1 (6 bases). This CDR3 is built from 15 residues. The ends were cut back, 5 bases at V and 1 base at J, with 12 bases in the middle. From germline, CDR1 is SGHNT and CDR2 YENEEA. The CDR3 DNA reads as TGTGCCAGCAGCAGGCGGCAGGGGTCCTACAATGAGCAGTTCTTC. Its protein is CASSRRQGSYNEQFF.

This rearrangement joins TRBV7-9 to TRBJ2-3; maybe TRBD2 (5 bases). Trimming shortened V by 3 bases and J by 5 bases, and 6 bases separated the two germline ends. Germline CDR1 SEHNR, CDR2 FQNEAQ (reference sequence). This CDR3 is 12 amino acids long. CDR3 sequence: CASSFGEDTQYF. The CDR3 DNA reads as TGTGCCAGCAGCTTCGGGGAAGATACGCAGTATTTT.

CDR3 loop: CASSEGRTYEQYF. CDR3 in DNA: TGTGCCAGCAGTGAAGGCAGGACTTACGAGCAGTACTTC. This rearrangement joins TRBV6-1 to TRBJ2-7; weak D call: TRBD2 (5 bases). Trimming took 1 base from V and 4 from J, leaving 8 bases between them. This CDR3 is built from 13 residues. Germline assignment: CDR1 MNHNS and CDR2 SASEGT.

This chain joins TRBV29-1 and TRBJ2-7; D not resolved. Trimming removed 6 bases at V and 0 bases at J, with 6 bases between. This CDR3 comprises 11 residues. Germline V gene lookup returns CDR1 SQVTM and CDR2 ANQGSEA. CDR3 sequence: CSVADSYEQYF. CDR3 bases: TGCAGCGTGGCGGACTCCTACGAGCAGTACTTC.

The rearrangement uses TRBV6-5 and TRBJ2-1; TRBD2 aligns across 7 bases. The CDR3 extends over 12 amino acids. Trimming removed 8 bases from V and 7 bases from J; junction bases left unmatched: 5. Germline CDR1 is MNHEY and CDR2 is SVGAGI. The CDR3, as DNA: TGTGCCAGCTGGGGGGGGAGAAATGAGCAGTTCTTC. This translates into CASWGGRNEQFF.

V is TRBV2 and J is TRBJ2-1, with D uncertain. V lost 3 bases and J lost 13, with 13 bases in between. The CDR3 runs to 12 residues. Germline values: CDR1 SNHLY, CDR2 FYNNEI. Written as DNA, the CDR3 is TGTGCCAGCAGTGATAATCACGGCGGTCAGTTCTTC. It yields the protein CASSDNHGGQFF.

The chain recombines TRBV2 with TRBJ2-2; D gene uncertain. V was clipped by 8 bases and J by 3 bases, with 7 bases between them. This CDR3 has 12 amino acids. Per the germline V gene, CDR1 is SNHLY and CDR2 is FYNNEI. The CDR3 region has the DNA TGTGCCAGCCCCCGAGACACCGGGGAGCTGTTTTTT. Protein product: CASPRDTGELFF.

The V and J genes are TRBV30 and TRBJ1-1; D is ambiguous. CDR1 and CDR2 (germline): GTSNPN, SVGIG (reference sequence). V lost 5 bases, J lost 4 bases, and 17 bases lay in between. This CDR3 contains 14 residues. The CDR3 DNA reads TGTGCCTGGGACCGTGGCGGCGGCTCCACTGAAGCTTTCTTT. Amino acids: CAWDRGGGSTEAFF.

The rearrangement joins TRBV24-1 to TRBJ2-1, with a weak D call TRBD1 (5 bases). The CDR3 length is 14 residues. CDR1 KGHDR and CDR2 SFDVKD come from the germline V gene. V was shortened by 4 bases and J by 7 bases, with 13 bases between the two germline ends. CDR3 amino acids: CATSDVLQGNEQFF. The CDR3 nucleotides read TGTGCCACCAGTGACGTACTTCAGGGTAATGAGCAGTTCTTC.

This chain connects TRBV7-9 to TRBJ2-7; TRBD1 agrees at 10 bases. This CDR3 contains 14 residues. Per germline, CDR1 SEHNR and CDR2 FQNEAQ (reference sequence). V was pared by 5 bases and J by 7 bases, with 8 bases of the junction left unmatched. The CDR3 region is CASSPRTGGIEQYF. The CDR3 coding sequence is TGTGCCAGCAGCCCACGGACAGGGGGTATTGAGCAGTACTTC.